This passage covers 15 T cell receptor beta chains from one sample sequenced in a study of blood T cell repertoires in COVID-19. Profiled with immunoSEQ multiplex PCR; TCRdb holds only in-frame clones, not every one. Of 200,000 to 250,000 clones in the sample, over 80% are singletons; the top ten hold approximately 2.4%. The material sequenced was peripheral blood. The receptor set was obtained from a man younger than 45 with COVID-19, enrolled during active disease.

The V gene is TRBV4-1, the J gene TRBJ2-1, with D unresolved. Germline CDR1 MGHRA, CDR2 YSYEKL. V lost 6 bases and J lost 6, with 18 bases in between. The CDR3 is 15 residues long. The CDR3 nucleotides read TGCGCCAGCAGACTAACTGACTCTCTAGTCAATGAGCAGTTCTTC. This encodes CASRLTDSLVNEQFF.

This chain joins TRBV14 and TRBJ2-1; the D gene is possibly TRBD1 (6 bases). The V and J ends lost 1 base and 9 bases respectively, with 16 bases between them. CDR1 is SGHDN, CDR2 FVKESK, per germline. This CDR3 has 15 amino acids. CDR3 DNA sequence: TGTGCCAGCAGCCAAGTGAGAAGGGGGACGGTTGAGCAGTTCTTC. It specifies CASSQVRRGTVEQFF.

The chain carries TRBV27 and TRBJ2-7; 7 bases match TRBD2. CDR1 is MNHEY and CDR2 is SMNVEV in the germline V gene (reference sequence). The CDR3 totals 15 residues. V shed 6 bases, J shed 0 bases, and the junction held 8 bases outside the gene matches. DNA for the CDR3: TGTGCCAGCAGACCTAGACTAGCCCCCTCCTACGAGCAGTACTTC. Encoded protein: CASRPRLAPSYEQYF.

This rearrangement joins TRBV27 to TRBJ2-7; 10 bases are shared with TRBD1. The germline V gene has CDR1 MNHEY and CDR2 SMNVEV (reference sequence). Unmatched junction bases numbered 9, after V lost 8 bases and J lost 5 bases. This CDR3 spans 14 amino acids. CDR3 residues: CASRLMTGGDEQYF. The CDR3 DNA reads TGTGCCAGCCGATTGATGACAGGGGGCGACGAGCAGTACTTC.

CDR3: CSVERTGSNEQFF. CDR3 DNA sequence: TGCAGCGTTGAACGGACAGGGTCAAATGAGCAGTTCTTC. The chain uses TRBV29-1 and TRBJ2-1; 8 positions match TRBD1. Germline CDR1 SQVTM, CDR2 ANQGSEA. V was clipped by 2 bases and J by 7 bases; unmatched bases: 4. The CDR3 is 13 amino acids.

CDR3 sequence reads: CASSSMGQSRGEQFF. CDR3 nucleotides: TGTGCCAGCAGTAGTATGGGACAGAGCCGGGGTGAGCAGTTCTTC. V gene TRBV28 combines with J gene TRBJ2-1, with 7 nucleotides matching TRBD1. Germline CDR1 is MDHEN and CDR2 is SYDVKM. CDR3 length: 15 amino acids. J gave up 9 bases and V 5 bases, and 13 bases lay outside the gene matches.

This chain links TRBV4-3 with TRBJ2-1, with 11 bases identical to TRBD2. This CDR3 is built from 15 residues. Germline CDR1 reads LGHNA; CDR2 reads YSLEER. Unmatched junction bases numbered 6, after V lost 2 bases and J lost 9 bases. This chain's CDR3 is CASSQSGLAVTEQFF. The CDR3 DNA reads TGCGCCAGCAGCCAATCGGGACTAGCGGTGACTGAGCAGTTCTTC.

The sample holds one count of this clone. V gene TRBV29-1 combines with J gene TRBJ2-4; 8 bases align to TRBD1. Per germline, CDR1 SQVTM and CDR2 ANQGSEA. V was pared by 0 bases and J by 8 bases, with 6 bases of the junction left unmatched. The CDR3 consists of 14 residues. In nucleotides, the CDR3 is TGCAGCGTTGAAGATCGAACAGGGGGAGACATTCAGTACTTC. This sequence encodes CSVEDRTGGDIQYF. Full variable domain (remainder filled in from reference TRBV29-1 and TRBJ2-4): SAVISQKPSRDICQRGTSLTIQCQVDSQVTMMFWYRQQPGQSLTLIATANQGSEATYESGFVIDKFPISRPNLTFSTLTVSNMSPEDSSIYLCSVEDRTGGDIQYFGAGTRLSVL.

The DNA for the CDR3 is TGCAGCGTTGACAACATTATTGAAGCTTTCTTT. Its protein product is CSVDNIIEAFF. This chain uses TRBV29-1 with TRBJ1-1, with D hard to call. The CDR3 length is 11 residues. CDR1 and CDR2 (germline): SQVTM, ANQGSEA. V shed 3 bases and J shed 7 bases, with 9 bases lying between them.

The rearrangement joins TRBV25-1 to TRBJ2-2; 9 positions agree with TRBD1. J gave up 1 base and V 5 bases, and 5 bases lay outside the gene matches. The CDR3 runs to 16 residues. CDR1 is MGHDK, CDR2 SYGVNS, per germline. CDR3 sequence: CASSRGQGGNTGELFF. Written as DNA, the CDR3 is TGTGCCAGCAGTAGGGGACAGGGAGGGAACACCGGGGAGCTGTTTTTT.

The chain couples TRBV2 to TRBJ2-1, with 14 bases that match TRBD2. Germline trimming cut 4 bases from V and 5 bases from J; bases unmatched to any gene: 1. The V gene's germline CDR1 is SNHLY and CDR2 FYNNEI. This CDR3 comprises 15 residues. This CDR3 reads CASSVGLAGDNEQFF. DNA for the CDR3: TGTGCCAGCAGTGTGGGACTAGCGGGGGACAATGAGCAGTTCTTC.

The V gene is TRBV19, the J gene TRBJ2-7; 10 nucleotides align to TRBD1. Germline V CDR1 and CDR2: LNHDA, SQIVND (reference sequence). The CDR3 loop spans 13 amino acids. J lost 7 bases, V lost 4 bases, and 4 bases had no gene match. CDR3 DNA: TGTGCCAGTAGTAGACAGGGGGCAGGTGAGCAGTACTTC. This translates into CASSRQGAGEQYF.

This clone has a single count. The J gene is TRBJ2-1, the V gene TRBV24-1, with D maybe TRBD1 (6 bases). From germline, CDR1 is KGHDR and CDR2 SFDVKD. Trimming removed 1 base from V and 4 bases from J, with 10 bases in between. The CDR3 has 15 residues. For the CDR3, the DNA is TGTGCCACCAGTGATTTTCAGGGGACGTACAATGAGCAGTTCTTC. This sequence encodes CATSDFQGTYNEQFF.

The rearrangement links TRBV7-3 to TRBJ1-2; 7 nucleotides agree with TRBD1. CDR3 length equals 14 residues. Germline V gene data show CDR1 as SGHTA and CDR2 as FQGTGA. V dropped 7 bases and J dropped 8; count of bases not matched to a gene: 13. CDR3 region: CASTQQGVDSGYTF. CDR3 in DNA: TGTGCCAGCACCCAGCAGGGGGTAGACTCGGGCTACACCTTC.

This clone was picked up one time. The chain is built from TRBV5-1 and TRBJ2-7, with TRBD1 identical over 7 bases. V lost 5 bases, J lost 6 bases, and 2 bases stayed unmatched. The CDR3 contains 11 residues. Germline values: CDR1 SGHRS, CDR2 YFSETQ. The CDR3 is CASRGGSEQYF. The CDR3 DNA follows: TGCGCCAGCAGAGGGGGCTCCGAGCAGTACTTC.